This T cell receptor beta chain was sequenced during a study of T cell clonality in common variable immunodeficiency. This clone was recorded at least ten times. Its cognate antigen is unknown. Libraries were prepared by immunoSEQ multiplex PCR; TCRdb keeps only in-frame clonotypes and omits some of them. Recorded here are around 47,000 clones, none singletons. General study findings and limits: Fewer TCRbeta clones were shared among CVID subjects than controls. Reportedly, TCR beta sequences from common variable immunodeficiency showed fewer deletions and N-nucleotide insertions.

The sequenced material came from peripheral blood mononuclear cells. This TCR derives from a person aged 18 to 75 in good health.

The DNA read from the CDR3 is TGTGCCAGCAGCTTAGGGACAGGGGCCAAGGAAAAA. It translates to CASSLGTGAKEK. The complete CDR3 reads CASSLGTGAKEKLFF. The chain uses TRBV7-9 and TRBJ1-4; 9 bases are a match to TRBD1. Sequencing ends 3 residues short of the CDR3 end; the germline J gene provides the rest. This CDR3 spans 15 amino acids. Germline trimming cut 1 base from V and 8 bases from J; bases unmatched to any gene: 5. Germline CDR1 and CDR2: SEHNR and FQNEAQ (reference sequence).